One sample yielded the 23 T cell receptor beta chains listed below, sequenced in a study of blood T cells in healthy people across ages. Together with a sample-barcoded 5' primer, a J-beta primer mix was included in a second PCR lasting roughly 6 to 12 cycles. TCRdb re-called the 5' RACE reads with MiXCR, one entry per CDR3 protein. This repertoire shows fewer than 2 million distinct CDR3 sequences, roughly 43% found once; its top ten account for under 25%. Sequenced input: blood. The receptor set was obtained from a human donor in good health.

This clonotype occurred a few times. This chain uses TRBV5-7 with TRBJ1-1; D is unresolved. TRBV5-7 is an ORF for which the function is uncertain. This CDR3 has 12 residues. Deletions cut 0 bases from V and 7 bases from J, with 7 bases between. CDR3 loop: CASSLGSGEAFF. The CDR3 DNA is TGTGCCAGCAGCTTGGGGTCGGGTGAAGCTTTCTTT.

This clonotype was picked up a small number of times. This chain uses TRBV29-1 with TRBJ1-1; 9 bases match TRBD1. V shed 5 bases, J shed 5 bases, and the junction held 6 bases outside the gene matches. The CDR3 loop spans 13 amino acids. In germline, CDR1 is SQVTM, CDR2 ANQGSEA. CDR3 nucleotides: TGCAGCGTTAACAGGGGGCAGGAGACTGAAGCTTTCTTT. Translation: CSVNRGQETEAFF.

This sequence joins TRBV12-5 and TRBJ2-4; D is perhaps TRBD1 (5 bases). The closer fit of TRBJ2-7 to the DNA end suggests the J call may be wrong. This CDR3 has 17 residues. CDR1 and CDR2 (germline): LGHNT, FRNRAP. The CDR3 here is CASGLEPSYGRAYEQYF. In DNA form, the CDR3 reads TGTGCTAGTGGTTTGGAGCCCTCCTATGGCAGGGCCTACGAGCAGTACTTC.

The CDR3 nucleotides read TGCAGTGCTAGACGGGGGACGCCACGGAGCAATGAGCAGTTCTTC. This encodes CSARRGTPRSNEQFF. The chain links TRBV20-1 to TRBJ2-1, with D possibly being TRBD2 (6 bases). Looked up from germline, CDR1 is DFQATT and CDR2 is SNEGSKA (reference sequence). Trimming removed 2 bases at V and 6 bases at J, with 17 bases between. The CDR3 is 15 amino acids.

This clonotype was found a few times. The V and J genes are TRBV20-1 and TRBJ2-1, with D perhaps matching TRBD1 (6 bases). The germline V and J ends were trimmed by 3 bases and 7 bases, with 13 bases remaining between them. Germline assignment: CDR1 DFQATT and CDR2 SNEGSKA (reference sequence). CDR3 length equals 13 residues. This chain's CDR3 is CSASWDNLNEQFF. CDR3 nucleotide sequence: TGCAGTGCTAGTTGGGACAATCTAAATGAGCAGTTCTTC.

The chain carries TRBV18 and TRBJ1-1; 7 bases match TRBD1. Unmatched junction bases numbered 8, after V lost 2 bases and J lost 5 bases. This CDR3 has 15 residues. Germline assignment: CDR1 KGHSH and CDR2 LQKENI. The CDR3 region has the DNA TGTGCCAGCTCACCAAGGGAGGGGGCAACGACTGAAGCTTTCTTT. Protein product: CASSPREGATTEAFF.

The chain uses TRBV5-1 and TRBJ1-1; D is perhaps TRBD1 (6 bases). The CDR3 runs 18 residues. CDR1 is SGHRS, CDR2 YFSETQ, per germline. With 4 bases removed from V and 2 bases from J, the gap between germline ends came to 24 bases. The CDR3 DNA reads as TGCGCCAGCAGCCATCAAAAGGGGGGGACTTACTTTAACACTGAAGCTTTCTTT. Protein product: CASSHQKGGTYFNTEAFF.

This rearrangement joins TRBV18 to TRBJ2-5; D is perhaps TRBD1 (6 bases). The CDR3 has 13 residues. V lost 2 bases and J lost 5, with 9 bases in between. CDR1 and CDR2 (germline): KGHSH, LQKENI. DNA of the CDR3: TGTGCCAGCTCACCAGGGGGCCACGAGACCCAGTACTTC. Translation: CASSPGGHETQYF.

V is TRBV20-1 and J is TRBJ1-5; D uncertain. The germline V gene has CDR1 DFQATT and CDR2 SNEGSKA (reference sequence). Trimming pared 3 bases from V and 0 bases from J, leaving 9 bases between. CDR3 length: 14 residues. CDR3 DNA sequence: TGCAGTGCTAGGTACGGGAATAGCAATCAGCCCCAGCATTTT. This translates into CSARYGNSNQPQHF.

This chain joins TRBV4-1 and TRBJ2-6; D is perhaps TRBD2 (6 bases). The CDR3 runs to 17 residues. Looked up from germline, CDR1 is MGHRA and CDR2 is YSYEKL. V was shortened by 3 bases and J by 2 bases, with 14 bases between the two germline ends. The CDR3 nucleotides read TGCGCCAGCAGCCATCAAGTGGGGGGTCCTGGGGCCAACGTCCTGACTTTC. Residues: CASSHQVGGPGANVLTF.

V usage is TRBV20-1 and J usage is TRBJ2-3; the D call may be TRBD1 or TRBD2 (5 bases each). Trimming left V 2 bases short and J 2 bases short, with 26 bases between. The CDR3 is made up of 19 amino acids. Germline CDR1 and CDR2: DFQATT and SNEGSKA (reference sequence). The CDR3 nucleotides are TGCAGTGCTAGAAACGGCTCTCTCGACAGAGGGATCATCACAGATACGCAGTATTTT. The encoded protein is CSARNGSLDRGIITDTQYF.

This clonotype was counted between two and nine times. The CDR3 here is CASSARGEAYNEQFF. Written as DNA, the CDR3 is TGTGCCAGCAGTGCGAGGGGTGAAGCCTACAATGAGCAGTTCTTC. The V call is TRBV6-5, the J call TRBJ2-1; D is tentatively TRBD1 or TRBD2 (5 bases each). Trimming took off 5 bases at V and 2 bases at J, with 13 bases between the two ends. The germline gives CDR1 MNHEY, CDR2 SVGAGI. The CDR3 runs to 15 residues.

CDR3 residues: CASSLTRAGEQYF. CDR3 DNA sequence: TGCGCCAGCAGCCTGACACGGGCGGGGGAGCAGTACTTC. V gene TRBV5-1 combines with J gene TRBJ2-4, with 7 bases aligning to TRBD2. V was pared by 4 bases and J by 13 bases, with 11 bases of the junction left unmatched. CDR3 length equals 13 residues. Germline-derived CDR1 and CDR2 are SGHRS and YFSETQ.

The sample holds a few counts of this clonotype. The chain is built from TRBV7-6 and TRBJ2-4; D uncertain. The end of the DNA aligns better with TRBJ2-7, so the J call may be wrong. CDR1 and CDR2 (germline): SGHVS, FNYEAQ. CDR3 length: 15 amino acids. CDR3 sequence: CASSLDVFEGYEQYF. The CDR3 nucleotides are TGTGCCAGCAGCTTGGACGTGTTCGAAGGGTACGAGCAGTACTTC.

This clonotype was counted between two and nine times. This may arise from a read error, as a much more abundant clone is one base away. The chain recombines TRBV20-1 with TRBJ2-5; TRBD1 agrees at 7 bases. The germline V gene encodes CDR1 DFQATT and CDR2 SNEGSKA (reference sequence). V gave up 4 bases and J gave up 0 bases; unmatched junction bases: 5. The CDR3 has 14 residues. The CDR3: CSAKSTGDQETQYF. CDR3 nucleotides: TGCAGTGCTAAATCAACAGGGGACCAAGAGACCCAGTACTTC.

V gene TRBV6-2 or TRBV6-3 combines with J gene TRBJ2-3; 8 positions match TRBD1. Germline V gene sequence: CDR1 MNHEY, CDR2 SVGEGT. The CDR3 runs 13 residues. Germline trimming cut 6 bases from V and 8 bases from J; bases unmatched to any gene: 7. DNA of the CDR3: TGTGCCAGCAGGCGCGCAGGGGGCGGTACGCAGTATTTT. The encoded protein is CASRRAGGGTQYF.

This rearrangement joins TRBV14 to TRBJ1-4, with D possibly matching TRBD1 (6 bases). CDR1 is SGHDN and CDR2 is FVKESK in the germline V gene. Trimming removed 2 bases at V and 6 bases at J, with 16 bases between. There are 16 residues in the CDR3. CDR3: CASSQLTGSGDEKLFF. The CDR3 DNA reads as TGTGCCAGCAGCCAACTAACAGGGAGTGGAGATGAAAAACTGTTTTTT.

The gene calls are TRBV13 and TRBJ1-2; TRBD1 might be the D (6 bases). Trimming removed 3 bases at V and 4 bases at J, with 18 bases between. This CDR3 spans 16 amino acids. CDR1 and CDR2 (germline): PRHDT, FYEKMQ (reference sequence). For the CDR3, the DNA is TGTGCCAGCAGCTTTTCGGGGGGCGTACAATCCTATGGCTACACCTTC. This codes for CASSFSGGVQSYGYTF.

This clonotype has more than one count but fewer than ten. The chain has TRBV6-4 and TRBJ1-2, with unresolved D. The CDR3 contains 14 residues. The germline gives CDR1 MRHNA, CDR2 SNTAGT. V was trimmed by 6 bases and J by 4 bases, leaving 15 bases between them. In DNA form, the CDR3 reads TGTGCCAGCAGCCCCGAGCCGGCCGTCTATGGCTACACCTTC. This codes for CASSPEPAVYGYTF.

In this sample, this clonotype turned up a few times. The chain has TRBV7-2 and TRBJ1-2, with a weak D call TRBD1 (5 bases). The length of the CDR3 is 13 residues. V lost 3 bases, J lost 4 bases, and 9 bases lay in between. Germline CDR1 and CDR2: SGHTA and FQGNSA. CDR3 bases: TGTGCCAGCAGCTTCAGGGTTAGCTATGGCTACACCTTC. This gives the protein CASSFRVSYGYTF.

This clonotype was seen a handful of times. The chain has TRBV5-8 and TRBJ1-1; 7 bases are shared with TRBD1. The CDR3 totals 13 residues. Germline loops: CDR1 SGHTS, CDR2 YDEGEE. The V gene end was trimmed by 5 bases and the J gene end by 4 bases; junction bases not matched to a gene: 5. CDR3 protein: CASRSRGFTEAFF. DNA for the CDR3: TGTGCCAGCAGATCCAGGGGGTTCACTGAAGCTTTCTTT.

This clonotype has a handful of counts. The rearrangement uses TRBV29-1 and TRBJ2-6; TRBD1 matches 8 bases. Germline trimming cut 6 bases from V and 2 bases from J; bases unmatched to any gene: 9. The CDR3 has 16 amino acids. Germline values: CDR1 SQVTM, CDR2 ANQGSEA. This chain's CDR3 is CSVPGQEQAGANVLTF. The CDR3 DNA reads TGCAGCGTACCGGGACAGGAGCAGGCTGGGGCCAACGTCCTGACTTTC.

In its sample, this clonotype was seen a few times. The chain combines TRBV12-3 or TRBV12-4 with TRBJ1-1; 7 bases map to TRBD1. The J segment lost 3 bases and the V segment lost 5 bases, leaving 6 bases of the junction unmatched. This CDR3 region has 14 residues. For the CDR3, the DNA is TGTGCCAGCAGTCCGAGGACAGGCCACACTGAAGCTTTCTTT. It is translated as CASSPRTGHTEAFF.